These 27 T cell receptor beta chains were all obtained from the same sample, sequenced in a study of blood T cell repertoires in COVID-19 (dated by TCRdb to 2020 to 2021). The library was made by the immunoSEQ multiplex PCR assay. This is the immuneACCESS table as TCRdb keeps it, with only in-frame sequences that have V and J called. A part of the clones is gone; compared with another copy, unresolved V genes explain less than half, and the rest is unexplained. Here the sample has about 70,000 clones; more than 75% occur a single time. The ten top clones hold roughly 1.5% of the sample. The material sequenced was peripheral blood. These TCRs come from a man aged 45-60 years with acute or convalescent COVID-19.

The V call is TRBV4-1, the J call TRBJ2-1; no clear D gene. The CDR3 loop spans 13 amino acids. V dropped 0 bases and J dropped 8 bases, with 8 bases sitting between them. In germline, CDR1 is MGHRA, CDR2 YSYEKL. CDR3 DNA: TGCGCCAGCAGCCAAGATCCGCGGTATGAGCAGTTCTTC. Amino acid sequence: CASSQDPRYEQFF.

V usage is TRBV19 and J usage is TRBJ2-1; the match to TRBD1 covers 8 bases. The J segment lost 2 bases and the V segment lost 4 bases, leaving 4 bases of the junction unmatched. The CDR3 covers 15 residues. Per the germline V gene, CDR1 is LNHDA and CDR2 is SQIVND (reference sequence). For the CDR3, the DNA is TGTGCCAGTAGTAGTCACAGGGGGACCTACAATGAGCAGTTCTTC. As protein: CASSSHRGTYNEQFF.

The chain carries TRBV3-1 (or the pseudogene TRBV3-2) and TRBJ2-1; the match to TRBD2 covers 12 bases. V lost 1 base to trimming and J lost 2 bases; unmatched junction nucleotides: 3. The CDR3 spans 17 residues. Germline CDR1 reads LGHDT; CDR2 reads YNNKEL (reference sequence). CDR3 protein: CASSQVLAGGTYNEQFF. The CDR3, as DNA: TGTGCCAGCAGCCAAGTTCTAGCGGGAGGGACCTACAATGAGCAGTTCTTC.

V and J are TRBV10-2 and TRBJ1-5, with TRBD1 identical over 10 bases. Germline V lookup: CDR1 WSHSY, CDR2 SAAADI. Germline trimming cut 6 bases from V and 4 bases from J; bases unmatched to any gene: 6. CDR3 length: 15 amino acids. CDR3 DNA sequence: TGCGCCAGCAGGACTGGGACAGGGGTGAATCAGCCCCAGCATTTT. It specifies CASRTGTGVNQPQHF.

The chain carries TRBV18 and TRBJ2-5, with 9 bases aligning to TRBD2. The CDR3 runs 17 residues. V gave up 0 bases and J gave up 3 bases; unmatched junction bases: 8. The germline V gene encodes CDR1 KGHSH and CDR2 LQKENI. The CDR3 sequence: CASSPPNSGGLKETQYF. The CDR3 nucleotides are TGTGCCAGCTCACCACCGAATAGCGGGGGCCTTAAAGAGACCCAGTACTTC.

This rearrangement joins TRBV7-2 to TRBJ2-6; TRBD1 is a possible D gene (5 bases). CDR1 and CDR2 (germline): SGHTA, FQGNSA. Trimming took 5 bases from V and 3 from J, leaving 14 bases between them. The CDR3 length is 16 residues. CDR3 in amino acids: CASSPRRVGGANVLTF. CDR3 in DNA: TGTGCCAGCAGCCCTCGCAGGGTTGGTGGGGCCAACGTCCTGACTTTC.

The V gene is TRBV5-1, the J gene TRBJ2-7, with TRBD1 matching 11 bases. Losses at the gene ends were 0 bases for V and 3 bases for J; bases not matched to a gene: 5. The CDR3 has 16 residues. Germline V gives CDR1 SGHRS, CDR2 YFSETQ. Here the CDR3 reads CASSLAGQGAIYEQYF. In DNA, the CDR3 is TGCGCCAGCAGCTTGGCAGGACAGGGGGCAATCTACGAGCAGTACTTC.

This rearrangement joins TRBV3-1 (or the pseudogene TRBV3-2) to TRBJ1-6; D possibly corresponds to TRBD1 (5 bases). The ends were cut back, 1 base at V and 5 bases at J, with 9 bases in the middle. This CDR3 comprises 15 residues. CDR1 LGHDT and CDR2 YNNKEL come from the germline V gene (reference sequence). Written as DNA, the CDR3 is TGTGCCAGCAGCCAAGGTATAGGGGATAATTCACCCCTCCACTTT. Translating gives CASSQGIGDNSPLHF.

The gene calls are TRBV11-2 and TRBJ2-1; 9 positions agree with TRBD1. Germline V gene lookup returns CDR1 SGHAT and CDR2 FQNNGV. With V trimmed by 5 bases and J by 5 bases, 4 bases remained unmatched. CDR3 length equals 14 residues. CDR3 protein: CASSTQGADNEQFF. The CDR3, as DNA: TGTGCCAGCAGCACACAGGGGGCTGACAATGAGCAGTTCTTC.

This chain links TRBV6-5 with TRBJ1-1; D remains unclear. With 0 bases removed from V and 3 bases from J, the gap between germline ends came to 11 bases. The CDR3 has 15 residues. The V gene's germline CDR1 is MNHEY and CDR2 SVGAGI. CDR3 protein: CASSYSPGRYTEAFF. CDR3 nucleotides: TGTGCCAGCAGTTACTCTCCGGGGAGGTACACTGAAGCTTTCTTT.

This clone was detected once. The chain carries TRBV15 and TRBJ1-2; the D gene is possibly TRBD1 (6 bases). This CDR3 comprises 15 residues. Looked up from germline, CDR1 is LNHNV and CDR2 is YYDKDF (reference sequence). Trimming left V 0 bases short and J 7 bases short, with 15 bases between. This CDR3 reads CATSRDLNREFGYTF. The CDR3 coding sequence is TGTGCCACCAGCAGAGATCTTAACAGGGAGTTTGGCTACACCTTC.

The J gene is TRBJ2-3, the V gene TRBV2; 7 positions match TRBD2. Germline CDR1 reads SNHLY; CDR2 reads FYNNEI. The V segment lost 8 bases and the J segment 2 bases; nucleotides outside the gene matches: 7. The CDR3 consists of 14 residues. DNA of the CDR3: TGTGCCAGCTTCGGGACTAAATCCACAGATACGCAGTATTTT. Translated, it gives CASFGTKSTDTQYF. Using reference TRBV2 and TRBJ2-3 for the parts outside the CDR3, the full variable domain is EPEVTQTPSHQVTQMGQEVILRCVPISNHLYFYWYRQILGQKVEFLVSFYNNEISEKSEIFDDQFSVERPDGSNFTLKIRSTKLEDSAMYFCASFGTKSTDTQYFGPGTRLTVL.

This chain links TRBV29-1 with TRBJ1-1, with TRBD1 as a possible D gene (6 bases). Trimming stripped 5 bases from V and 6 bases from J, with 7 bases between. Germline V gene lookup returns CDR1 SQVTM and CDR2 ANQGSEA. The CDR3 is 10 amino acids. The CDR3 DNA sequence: TGCAGCGTTAGACAGGCTGAAGCTTTCTTT. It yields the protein CSVRQAEAFF.

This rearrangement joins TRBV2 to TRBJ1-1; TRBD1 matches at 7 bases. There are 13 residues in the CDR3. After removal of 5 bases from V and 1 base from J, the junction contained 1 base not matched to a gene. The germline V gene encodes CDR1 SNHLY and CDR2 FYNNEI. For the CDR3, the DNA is TGTGCCAGCAGTCGACAGGGGAACACTGAAGCTTTCTTT. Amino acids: CASSRQGNTEAFF.

CDR3 sequence: CASRKGQGDEKLFF. CDR3 nucleotide sequence: TGTGCCAGCAGAAAAGGACAGGGTGACGAAAAACTGTTTTTT. The rearrangement joins TRBV6-5 to TRBJ1-4; TRBD1 aligns across 8 bases. The V and J ends lost 6 bases and 8 bases, in that order; junction bases with no gene match: 8. This CDR3 spans 14 amino acids. Germline V gives CDR1 MNHEY, CDR2 SVGAGI.

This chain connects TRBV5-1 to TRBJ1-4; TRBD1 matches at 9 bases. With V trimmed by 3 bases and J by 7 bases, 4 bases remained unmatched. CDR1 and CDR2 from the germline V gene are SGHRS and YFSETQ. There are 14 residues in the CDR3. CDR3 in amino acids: CASSSGQGGEKLFF. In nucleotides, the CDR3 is TGCGCCAGCAGCTCGGGACAGGGTGGTGAAAAACTGTTTTTT. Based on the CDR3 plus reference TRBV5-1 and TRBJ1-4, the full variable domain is KAGVTQTPRYLIKTRGQQVTLSCSPISGHRSVSWYQQTPGQGLQFLFEYFSETQRNKGNFPGRFSGRQFSNSRSEMNVSTLELGDSALYLCASSSGQGGEKLFFGSGTQLSVL.

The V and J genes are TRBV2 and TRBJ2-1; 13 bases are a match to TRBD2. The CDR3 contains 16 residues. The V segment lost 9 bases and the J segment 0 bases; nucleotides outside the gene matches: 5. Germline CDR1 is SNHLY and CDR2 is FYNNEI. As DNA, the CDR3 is TGTGCCAGAGGGACTAGCGGGGATAGCTCCTACAATGAGCAGTTCTTC. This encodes CARGTSGDSSYNEQFF. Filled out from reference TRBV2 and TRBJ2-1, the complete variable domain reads EPEVTQTPSHQVTQMGQEVILRCVPISNHLYFYWYRQILGQKVEFLVSFYNNEISEKSEIFDDQFSVERPDGSNFTLKIRSTKLEDSAMYFCARGTSGDSSYNEQFFGPGTRLTVL.

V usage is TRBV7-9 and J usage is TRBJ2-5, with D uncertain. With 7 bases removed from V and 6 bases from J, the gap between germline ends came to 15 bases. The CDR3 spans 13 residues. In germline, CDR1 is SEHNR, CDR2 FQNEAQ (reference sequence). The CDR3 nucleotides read TGTGCCAGCACCATATCGGTTGTACAGACCCAGTACTTC. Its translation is CASTISVVQTQYF.

The CDR3: CASSQGWREGKYEQYF. As DNA, the CDR3 is TGTGCCAGCAGCCAAGGTTGGCGGGAGGGCAAGTACGAGCAGTACTTC. This chain connects TRBV3-1 (or the pseudogene TRBV3-2) to TRBJ2-7, with TRBD2 matching over 9 bases. V gave up 1 base and J gave up 4 bases; unmatched junction bases: 8. Germline loops: CDR1 LGHDT, CDR2 YNNKEL (reference sequence). The CDR3 covers 16 residues.

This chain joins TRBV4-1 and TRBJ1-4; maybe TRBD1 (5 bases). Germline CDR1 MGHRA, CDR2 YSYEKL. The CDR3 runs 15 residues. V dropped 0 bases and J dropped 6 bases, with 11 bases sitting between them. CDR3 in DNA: TGCGCCAGCAGCCAAGAAATGCGGGGCGATGAAAAACTGTTTTTT. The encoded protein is CASSQEMRGDEKLFF.

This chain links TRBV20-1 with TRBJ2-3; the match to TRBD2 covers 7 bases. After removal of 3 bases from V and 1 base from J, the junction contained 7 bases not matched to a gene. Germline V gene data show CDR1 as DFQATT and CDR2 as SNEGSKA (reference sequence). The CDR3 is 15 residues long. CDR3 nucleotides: TGCAGTGCTAGTAAGTATACTAGCGGCACAGATACGCAGTATTTT. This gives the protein CSASKYTSGTDTQYF.

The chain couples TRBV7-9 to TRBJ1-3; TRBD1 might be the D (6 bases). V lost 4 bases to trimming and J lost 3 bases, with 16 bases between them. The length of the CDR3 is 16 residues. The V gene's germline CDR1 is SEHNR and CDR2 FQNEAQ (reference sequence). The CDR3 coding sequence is TGTGCCAGCAGCTCCGAAAGGACAGTTGGTGGAAACACCATATATTTT. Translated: CASSSERTVGGNTIYF.

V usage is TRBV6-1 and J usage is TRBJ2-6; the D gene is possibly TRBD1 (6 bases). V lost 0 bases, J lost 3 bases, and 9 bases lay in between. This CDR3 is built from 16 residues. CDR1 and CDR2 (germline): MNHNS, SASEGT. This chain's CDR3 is CASSEAWGLGANVLTF. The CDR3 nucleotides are TGTGCCAGCAGTGAAGCATGGGGGCTTGGGGCCAACGTCCTGACTTTC.

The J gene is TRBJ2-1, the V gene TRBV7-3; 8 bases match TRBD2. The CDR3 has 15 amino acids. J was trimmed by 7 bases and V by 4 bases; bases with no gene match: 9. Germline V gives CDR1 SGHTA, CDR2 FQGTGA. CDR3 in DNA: TGTGCCAGCAGCTCCCGGGTAGCGGGAATGAATGAGCAGTTCTTC. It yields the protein CASSSRVAGMNEQFF.

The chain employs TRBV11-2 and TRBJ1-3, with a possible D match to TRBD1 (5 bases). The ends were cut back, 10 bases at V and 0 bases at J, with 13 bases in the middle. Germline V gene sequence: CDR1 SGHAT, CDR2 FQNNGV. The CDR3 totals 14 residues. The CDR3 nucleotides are TGTGCCACAGGGCCGAGTCACTCTGGAAACACCATATATTTT. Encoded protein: CATGPSHSGNTIYF.

CDR3 sequence (DNA): TGTGCCAGTAGTATAATCAGTGCTCCCCAGCATTTT. It specifies CASSIISAPQHF. The rearrangement joins TRBV19 to TRBJ1-5; D not certain. CDR3 size: 12 residues. The V and J ends lost 2 bases and 10 bases respectively, with 9 bases between them. Per germline, CDR1 LNHDA and CDR2 SQIVND (reference sequence).

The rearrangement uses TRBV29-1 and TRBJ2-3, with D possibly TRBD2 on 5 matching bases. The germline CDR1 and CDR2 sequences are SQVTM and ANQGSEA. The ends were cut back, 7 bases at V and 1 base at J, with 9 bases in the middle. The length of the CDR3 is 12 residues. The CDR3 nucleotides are TGCAGCGGAGAGGGAGGCACAGATACGCAGTATTTT. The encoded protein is CSGEGGTDTQYF.